The rows below give T cell receptor beta chains drawn from one sample of a study of cytomegalovirus exposure and HLA in healthy donors. Sequencing used immunoSEQ multiplex PCR; TCRdb keeps in-frame clones, though not all of them. The data contain about 150,000 clones, over 65% of them singletons. Sequencing was carried out using PBMCs. The receptors were sampled from a woman aged 40 to 55 in good health and CMV-seronegative. Both conserved end residues are trimmed from each CDR3.

TRBJ1-1 TRBV28 ASSPRDRGARTEAF
TRBJ2-7 TRBV4-1 ASSLGQEGYEQY
TRBJ1-5 TRBV5-1 ASSYHGAIDQPQH
TRBJ1-3 TRBV4-2 ASSQERGIGNTIY
TRBJ1-3 TRBV21-1 ASSSGVHSGNTIY
TRBJ1-1 TRBV2 ASNEGPNTEAF
TRBJ2-7 TRBV19 ASSPGQGGYEQY
TRBJ2-1 TRBV5-1 ASSSQTGLVNEQF
TRBJ1-2 TRBV4-1 ASSQEGRDRYGYT
TRBJ2-5 TRBV11-3 ASTARGGGETQY
TRBJ1-1 TRBV19 ASRGQGATEAF
TRBJ2-7 TRBV5-1 ASSLQPYEQY
TRBJ2-7 TRBV5-1 ASAGGDVSAEQY
TRBJ2-5 TRBV6-1 ASSAGTGVAQY
TRBJ2-7 TRBV4-2 ASSQDLGDRGYEQY
TRBJ2-1 TRBV19 ASSVAGGPYNEQF
TRBJ1-2 TRBV7-9 ASSLALEGGPYGYT
TRBJ2-7 TRBV7-9 ASSPRAPHYEQY
TRBJ1-3 TRBV2 ASRADVRGTLGGNTIY
TRBJ1-1 TRBV5-1 ASSFGGRWGTEAF
TRBJ1-5 TRBV4-1 ASSLQTGERQPQH
TRBJ2-1 TRBV7-8 ASSLGPRGPTYNEQF
TRBJ2-1 TRBV5-1 ASSLNTGLGGGEQF
TRBJ2-3 TRBV6-1 ASRQGWGDTQY
TRBJ1-1 TRBV5-1 ASSLTDPMNTEAF
TRBJ1-5 TRBV27 ASRTGTGGNQPQH
TRBJ1-1 TRBV6-4 ASSREGGNTEAF
TRBJ1-2 TRBV13 ASSLKGQAGYYGYT
TRBJ1-2 TRBV18 ASSRGTGRGYT
TRBJ2-3 TRBV10-3 AISKAPSPGGNTQY
TRBJ1-2 TRBV7-8 ASSLRTGRENYGYT
TRBJ1-5 TRBV9 ASSVGQGTGQPQH
TRBJ2-7 TRBV11-2 ASSKTSGRAGQQY
TRBJ1-5 TRBV6-5 ASSKDRGGNQPQH
TRBJ2-7 TRBV4-2 ASSPGQGMGEQY
TRBJ2-2 TRBV6-1 ASSARPGDTGELF
TRBJ2-2 TRBV4-1 ASSQDRSTSDTGELF